The 11 T cell receptor beta chains given below trace back to one sample, sequenced in a study of T cells after yellow fever vaccination. TCRdb reprocessed the 5' RACE reads via MiXCR and lists one record per CDR3 protein. The sample consists of under 80,000 distinct CDR3 sequences, approximately 8% of them appearing once. Sequenced here: CD8+ T cells sorted from PBMCs, sampled 15 days after the yellow fever booster vaccination. These receptors all come from a man aged 25 to 40 who received the YFV17D yellow fever vaccine.

A few counts support this clonotype. The V gene is TRBV5-1, the J gene TRBJ2-7; D gene ambiguous. The germline gives CDR1 SGHRS, CDR2 YFSETQ. Trimming cost V 0 bases and J 5 bases, with 12 bases left between them. This CDR3 has 14 amino acids. The CDR3 coding sequence is TGCGCCAGCAGCTTGGGGACCGCGAACCACGAGCAGTACTTC. It codes for CASSLGTANHEQYF.

This clonotype was counted at least ten times. The genes are TRBV11-2 and TRBJ2-1; D perhaps matches TRBD2 (6 bases). Germline V lookup: CDR1 SGHAT, CDR2 FQNNGV. Trimming stripped 4 bases from V and 9 bases from J, with 10 bases between. The CDR3 has 12 amino acids. CDR3: CASSSSGGEQFF. The CDR3 nucleotides read TGTGCCAGCAGCTCCTCCGGGGGTGAGCAGTTCTTC.

This clonotype was seen repeatedly, ten times or more. The chain has TRBV15 and TRBJ1-1, with 8 bases fitting TRBD1. With V trimmed by 4 bases and J by 5 bases, 3 bases remained unmatched. This CDR3 comprises 13 residues. CDR1 LNHNV and CDR2 YYDKDF come from the germline V gene (reference sequence). CDR3 nucleotide sequence: TGTGCCACCAGCATCACAGGGGGGACTGAAGCTTTCTTT. Protein: CATSITGGTEAFF.

There are many counts of this clonotype. V gene TRBV20-1 combines with J gene TRBJ2-3; D may be TRBD1 or TRBD2 (6 bases each). Trimming took off 1 base at V and 5 bases at J, with 22 bases between the two ends. The germline V gene encodes CDR1 DFQATT and CDR2 SNEGSKA (reference sequence). The CDR3 runs to 17 residues. CDR3 protein: CSARVLFRGAGEDTQYF. The CDR3 nucleotides read TGCAGTGCTAGAGTTCTGTTCCGCGGGGCAGGGGAAGATACGCAGTATTTT.

This clonotype was counted at least ten times. This chain connects TRBV9 to TRBJ2-3, with a weak D call TRBD2 (5 bases). V gave up 0 bases and J gave up 2 bases, with 13 bases separating them. Germline CDR1 SGDLS, CDR2 YYNGEE. The CDR3 totals 16 residues. DNA for the CDR3: TGTGCCAGCAGCGTAGTGAGTTCGGGATTCACAGATACGCAGTATTTT. Its protein is CASSVVSSGFTDTQYF. Complete variable domain (other parts from reference TRBV9 and TRBJ2-3): DSGVTQTPKHLITATGQRVTLRCSPRSGDLSVYWYQQSLDQGLQFLIQYYNGEERAKGNILERFSAQQFPDLHSELNLSSLELGDSALYFCASSVVSSGFTDTQYFGPGTRLTVL.

The chain joins TRBV19 to TRBJ2-3, with 7 bases identical to TRBD2. The CDR3 is 17 residues long. V shed 5 bases and J 1 base; nucleotides not matched to a gene: 12. Germline lookup yields CDR1 LNHDA and CDR2 SQIVND (reference sequence). CDR3 nucleotides: TGTGCCAGTAGTGATAAGTTGAGGGAGGGACGCACAGATACGCAGTATTTT. Translated: CASSDKLREGRTDTQYF. The full variable domain, completed using reference TRBV19 and TRBJ2-3, is DGGITQSPKYLFRKEGQNVTLSCEQNLNHDAMYWYRQDPGQGLRLIYYSQIVNDFQKGDIAEGYSVSREKKESFPLTVTSAQKNPTAFYLCASSDKLREGRTDTQYFGPGTRLTVL.

This clonotype came up many times. The V and J genes are TRBV4-1 and TRBJ1-5, with D unclear. The CDR3 spans 12 residues. CDR1 and CDR2 from the germline V gene are MGHRA and YSYEKL. The ends were cut back, 1 base at V and 5 bases at J, with 3 bases in the middle. CDR3 region: CASSQGDQPQHF. The CDR3 nucleotides are TGCGCCAGCAGCCAAGGAGATCAGCCCCAGCATTTT.

This clonotype was recorded at least ten times. The CDR3 is CASGGAGAWSNTEAFF. The CDR3, as DNA: TGTGCCAGCGGAGGGGCGGGTGCTTGGTCGAACACTGAAGCTTTCTTT. V is TRBV27 and J is TRBJ1-1, with D perhaps matching TRBD1 (5 bases). The CDR3 runs to 16 residues. Germline CDR1 MNHEY, CDR2 SMNVEV (reference sequence). V lost 8 bases and J lost 1, with 20 bases in between.

This clonotype was counted at least ten times. This chain links TRBV20-1 with TRBJ2-7, with D perhaps matching TRBD1 (6 bases). The CDR3 spans 15 residues. Trimming shortened V by 0 bases and J by 3 bases, and 15 bases separated the two germline ends. The V gene's germline CDR1 is DFQATT and CDR2 SNEGSKA (reference sequence). CDR3 coding DNA: TGCAGTGCTAGAGATCCTCGGGACACCTACTACGAGCAGTACTTC. It codes for CSARDPRDTYYEQYF.

This clonotype showed up just a few times. The V call is TRBV7-2, the J call TRBJ2-5; TRBD2 matches at 10 bases. CDR3 length: 14 amino acids. The germline V gene has CDR1 SGHTA and CDR2 FQGNSA. The junction had 9 bases not matched to a gene; V was cut back by 5 bases and J by 9 bases. Here the CDR3 reads CASSPLQREGAQYF. The CDR3 DNA reads TGTGCCAGCAGCCCCCTCCAGCGGGAGGGCGCCCAGTACTTC.

The chain couples TRBV2 to TRBJ2-1; TRBD2 aligns across 9 bases. The CDR3 consists of 16 residues. Looked up from germline, CDR1 is SNHLY and CDR2 is FYNNEI. J was trimmed by 5 bases and V by 2 bases; bases with no gene match: 7. The CDR3 nucleotides are TGTGCCAGCAGTGAACCGGGACTAGCCGCCAACAATGAGCAGTTCTTC. It specifies CASSEPGLAANNEQFF.